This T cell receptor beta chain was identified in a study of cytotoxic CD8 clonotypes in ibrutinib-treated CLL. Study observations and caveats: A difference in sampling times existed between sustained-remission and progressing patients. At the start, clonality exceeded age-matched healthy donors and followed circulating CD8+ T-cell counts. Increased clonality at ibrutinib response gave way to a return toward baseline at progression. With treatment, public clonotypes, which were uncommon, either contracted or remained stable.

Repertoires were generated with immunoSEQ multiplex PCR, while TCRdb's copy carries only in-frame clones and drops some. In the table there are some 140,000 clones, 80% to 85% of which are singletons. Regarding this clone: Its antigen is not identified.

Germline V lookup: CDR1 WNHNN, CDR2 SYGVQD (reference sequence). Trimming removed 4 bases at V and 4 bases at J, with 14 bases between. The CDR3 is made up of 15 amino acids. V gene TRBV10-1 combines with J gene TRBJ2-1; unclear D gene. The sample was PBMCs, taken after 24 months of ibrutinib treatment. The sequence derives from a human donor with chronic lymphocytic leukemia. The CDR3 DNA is TGCGCCAGCAGTGCGGCAGGAGAACGGTACAATGAGCAGTTCTTC. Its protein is CASSAAGERYNEQFF.